The 13 T cell receptor beta chains below come from one sample, sequenced in a study of blood T cell repertoires in COVID-19. Assay used: immunoSEQ multiplex PCR; TCRdb lists only in-frame clones, some missing. There are about 210,000 clones in the sample; roughly 84% occur only once, and approximately 7.3% lies in the top ten. Sequenced input: PBMCs or T cells enriched from blood (not recorded which). Receptors were obtained from a man younger than 45 in a cohort exposed to, infected with or recovered from COVID-19 (not recorded which).

V and J are TRBV7-9 and TRBJ1-6, with D possibly matching TRBD1 (6 bases). The length of the CDR3 is 17 residues. The V and J ends lost 2 bases and 5 bases respectively, with 16 bases between them. The germline V gene encodes CDR1 SEHNR and CDR2 FQNEAQ (reference sequence). Here the CDR3 DNA reads TGTGCCAGCAGCTTATATCAGGGGATGGGGAATAATTCACCCCTCCACTTT. This sequence encodes CASSLYQGMGNNSPLHF.

This clone was seen only once. The rearrangement joins TRBV5-1 to TRBJ2-3; a weak D match, TRBD1 (8 bases). There are 16 residues in the CDR3. Per the germline V gene, CDR1 is SGHRS and CDR2 is YFSETQ. V was shortened by 4 bases and J by 6 bases, with 21 bases between the two germline ends. CDR3 sequence (DNA): TGCGCCAGCAGCCGATCTCCACAGGGGGGGAGCGATACGCAGTATTTT. Amino acids: CASSRSPQGGSDTQYF.

This clone has more than one count but fewer than ten. The gene calls are TRBV6-2 or TRBV6-3 and TRBJ2-1; TRBD2 aligns across 8 bases. Germline V gene sequence: CDR1 MNHEY, CDR2 SVGEGT. The CDR3 covers 16 residues. V shed 2 bases, J shed 4 bases, and the junction held 7 bases outside the gene matches. CDR3 sequence reads: CASSYPGTRGYNEQFF. For the CDR3, the DNA is TGTGCCAGCAGTTACCCTGGGACTAGAGGGTACAATGAGCAGTTCTTC.

The DNA for the CDR3 is TGCGCCAAGGATACAGGGTTGGGGTCTGCTCAGCCCCAGCATTTT. The encoded protein is CAKDTGLGSAQPQHF. V usage is TRBV10-1 and J usage is TRBJ1-5; tentative D call: TRBD1 (6 bases). Trimming took 10 bases from V and 6 from J, leaving 22 bases between them. The germline V gene encodes CDR1 WNHNN and CDR2 SYGVQD (reference sequence). The CDR3 is made up of 15 amino acids.

This clone was observed once. The chain combines TRBV18 with TRBJ1-1; maybe TRBD1 (5 bases). This CDR3 comprises 14 residues. V was clipped by 1 base and J by 3 bases, with 9 bases between them. Germline V gene data show CDR1 as KGHSH and CDR2 as LQKENI. The CDR3: CASSPRAGYTEAFF. The DNA of the CDR3 is TGTGCCAGCTCACCACGGGCAGGGTACACTGAAGCTTTCTTT.

This sequence joins TRBV4-1 and TRBJ1-1; D may be TRBD1 (5 bases). The CDR3 spans 16 residues. Germline V lookup: CDR1 MGHRA, CDR2 YSYEKL. V gave up 0 bases and J gave up 3 bases, with 14 bases separating them. CDR3 DNA: TGCGCCAGCAGCCAAGATAAGCCTGGGGGGTACACTGAAGCTTTCTTT. Its translation is CASSQDKPGGYTEAFF.

This chain connects TRBV4-3 to TRBJ2-7; D possibly corresponds to TRBD1 (7 bases). V lost 8 bases and J 0 bases, leaving 14 bases between the germline ends. Germline CDR1 LGHNA, CDR2 YSLEER. The CDR3 spans 14 residues. CDR3 sequence: CASQRQGGSYEQYF. The CDR3 bases are TGCGCCAGCCAAAGACAGGGAGGCTCCTACGAGCAGTACTTC.

CDR3 DNA: TGTGCCAGCAGCCCCGTCGGGGGACAGGGAGCCTACGAGCAGTACTTC. Translation gives CASSPVGGQGAYEQYF. J is TRBJ2-7 and V is TRBV27, with 9 bases lining up with TRBD1. The CDR3 has 16 amino acids. From germline, CDR1 is MNHEY and CDR2 SMNVEV (reference sequence). Trimming removed 6 bases from V and 2 bases from J; junction bases left unmatched: 11.

This clone was seen a handful of times. The chain joins TRBV9 to TRBJ2-6, with 10 bases that match TRBD1. V was clipped by 0 bases and J by 1 base; unmatched bases: 4. Germline V lookup: CDR1 SGDLS, CDR2 YYNGEE. This CDR3 comprises 18 residues. In DNA, the CDR3 is TGTGCCAGCAGCGTAGGAGGGACAGGGGATTCTGGGGCCAACGTCCTGACTTTC. Translated: CASSVGGTGDSGANVLTF. The variable domain in full, with the rest retrieved from reference TRBV9 and TRBJ2-6, is DSGVTQTPKHLITATGQRVTLRCSPRSGDLSVYWYQQSLDQGLQFLIQYYNGEERAKGNILERFSAQQFPDLHSELNLSSLELGDSALYFCASSVGGTGDSGANVLTFGAGSRLTVL.

The genes are TRBV27 and TRBJ1-4; D may be TRBD1 (5 bases). V was pared by 6 bases and J by 4 bases, with 12 bases between. CDR3 size: 14 residues. Per germline, CDR1 MNHEY and CDR2 SMNVEV (reference sequence). In DNA form, the CDR3 reads TGTGCCAGCAGGAGCAGGGTCCTTAATGAAAAACTGTTTTTT. Amino acid sequence: CASRSRVLNEKLFF.

The V gene is TRBV9, the J gene TRBJ1-2; 8 bases fit TRBD1. Losses at the gene ends were 4 bases for V and 3 bases for J; bases not matched to a gene: 11. Germline V gene sequence: CDR1 SGDLS, CDR2 YYNGEE. The CDR3 covers 16 residues. CDR3 protein: CASSPRTLTGDYGYTF. CDR3 coding DNA: TGTGCCAGCAGCCCCCGGACCTTGACAGGGGACTATGGCTACACCTTC.

This chain links TRBV30 with TRBJ2-1, with TRBD2 identical over 15 bases. Germline lookup yields CDR1 GTSNPN and CDR2 SVGIG (reference sequence). This CDR3 region has 17 residues. Losses at the gene ends were 3 bases for V and 9 bases for J; bases not matched to a gene: 12. CDR3 sequence reads: CAWRDWTSGRAVSEQFF. The CDR3 DNA sequence: TGTGCCTGGAGGGACTGGACTAGCGGGAGGGCCGTGAGTGAGCAGTTCTTC.

This chain connects TRBV5-6 to TRBJ2-7; 7 bases agree with TRBD1. The CDR3 has 14 residues. After removal of 0 bases from V and 6 bases from J, the junction contained 6 bases not matched to a gene. Germline assignment: CDR1 SGHDT and CDR2 YYEEEE. CDR3 loop: CASSLGGQIPEQYF. The CDR3 DNA is TGTGCCAGCAGCTTGGGGGGACAGATCCCCGAGCAGTACTTC.